These 6 T cell receptor beta chains share one sample of origin, sequenced in a study of regulatory T cells. Antigen specificity for these receptors is unknown. Notes on the study in general: Hydrophobic residues at CDR3 positions 6 and 7 were enriched in conventional CD4+ T cells of CD3G-deficient patients.

The PCR used 52 TRBV and 13 TRBJ primers. The data were produced by immunoSEQ multiplex PCR, yet TCRdb's version contains in-frame clones alone and is incomplete. The sample has around 30,000 clones, 93% seen once; the top ten hold around 0.94%. Sequencing was performed on conventional CD4+ T cells sorted from blood. The receptors come from a child between 2 and 9 years old with CD3G deficiency.

This clone appeared a single time. The J gene is TRBJ2-7, the V gene TRBV5-1; TRBD1 aligns across 7 bases. The CDR3 is made up of 14 amino acids. The germline V gene has CDR1 SGHRS and CDR2 YFSETQ. The V gene end was trimmed by 5 bases and the J gene end by 5 bases; junction bases not matched to a gene: 10. The CDR3 sequence is CASRQGDRVDEQYF. CDR3 nucleotide sequence: TGCGCCAGCAGGCAAGGAGACAGGGTGGACGAGCAGTACTTC.

The chain carries TRBV28 and TRBJ1-5; D remains unclear. The CDR3 is 13 residues long. The V and J ends lost 6 bases and 3 bases respectively, with 9 bases between them. Germline loops: CDR1 MDHEN, CDR2 SYDVKM. This chain's CDR3 is CASSSPINQPQHF. CDR3 nucleotide sequence: TGTGCCAGCAGCTCCCCCATCAATCAGCCCCAGCATTTT.

This chain connects TRBV5-1 to TRBJ2-1; D is possibly TRBD1 or TRBD2 (5 bases each). V was pared by 0 bases and J by 8 bases, with 15 bases between. CDR1 and CDR2 (germline): SGHRS, YFSETQ. The CDR3 has 15 amino acids. CDR3 sequence (DNA): TGCGCCAGCAGCTTGGGCCGGGGACCCTGGGATGAGCAGTTCTTC. This sequence encodes CASSLGRGPWDEQFF.

The chain is built from TRBV21-1 and TRBJ2-2. TRBV21-1 is a pseudogene locus. The CDR3 is 14 amino acids. CDR3 nucleotide sequence: TGTGCCAGCAGCAAAGTCGGGGCAAGCGGGGAGCTGTTTTTT. Its protein product is CASSKVGASGELFF.

The chain joins TRBV5-1 to TRBJ2-3; perhaps TRBD2 as D (6 bases). The V and J ends lost 0 bases and 4 bases respectively, with 18 bases between them. Germline V gives CDR1 SGHRS, CDR2 YFSETQ. The CDR3 loop spans 17 amino acids. CDR3 nucleotides: TGCGCCAGCAGCTTGGTGGGTAGCGGCCAGCGGGCAGATACGCAGTATTTT. Translated, it gives CASSLVGSGQRADTQYF.

This clone was seen once. The V and J genes are TRBV5-1 and TRBJ2-5; 8 positions agree with TRBD1. The DNA end favors TRBJ2-7, so the J call may be wrong. The CDR3 runs to 14 residues. CDR1 is SGHRS, CDR2 YFSETQ, per germline. CDR3 nucleotide sequence: TGCGCCAGCAGCGTGGGGACAGGTGCCTACGAGCAGTACTTC. This sequence encodes CASSVGTGAYEQYF.